The TCR beta chain described here comes from a study of cytomegalovirus exposure and HLA in healthy donors. Overall study results and limits: V segments that were indistinguishable, TRBV6-2 and TRBV6-3 among them, were omitted from analysis. In terms of immune exposure information, only CMV serostatus was available. The study flagged some 170 TCR beta chains as cytomegalovirus-associated.

The CDR3 consists of 13 residues. Trimming pared 2 bases from V and 2 bases from J, leaving 6 bases between. Germline CDR1 and CDR2: LNHDA and SQIVND (reference sequence). PCR was performed using 60 Vbeta and 13 Jbeta primers. Some clones are missing from TCRdb's copy, which holds only in-frame ones; the method was immunoSEQ multiplex PCR. The data hold roughly 200,000 clones, with around 75% observed a single time. This clone was found a few times. No antigen is known for it. Other DNA sequences in this specimen translate into the identical CDR3. Input material: PBMCs. The chain carries TRBV19 and TRBJ1-2, with D possibly matching TRBD1 (6 bases). The receptor was derived from a male donor in good health and CMV-seronegative. The CDR3 bases are TGTGCCAGTAGTATACAGGGGAACTATGGCTACACCTTC. This gives the protein CASSIQGNYGYTF.